Sequencing of this T cell receptor (beta chain) was carried out in a study of blood T cell repertoires in COVID-19. About the research overall: COVID-19 samples collected from the United States, Italy and Spain covered acute and convalescent phases. PBMCs, B-cell-depleted T cells, or T cells were the source of the cDNA or gDNA that made up the material.

The CDR3 covers 14 residues. The V gene end was trimmed by 2 bases and the J gene end by 2 bases; junction bases not matched to a gene: 3. Germline CDR1 reads SGHNT; CDR2 reads YYREEE (reference sequence). As originally analysed: Researchers report that nucleated cell counts were estimated from reference gene primer amplification. Sequencing was performed with immunoSEQ multiplex PCR; in TCRdb, only in-frame clones are kept and a portion is missing. Clone size and V and J calls were adopted from that table, with D and trimming inferred from the DNA. This sample has around 200,000 clones, with roughly 87% found just once.

Input material: peripheral blood. The clonotype comes from a woman aged 40-49 years with acute or convalescent COVID-19. The chain uses TRBV5-4 and TRBJ1-2; TRBD1 aligns across 7 bases. CDR3 amino acids: CASSFRGTNYGYTF. The DNA for the CDR3 is TGTGCCAGCAGCTTCAGGGGGACCAACTATGGCTACACCTTC.